This T cell receptor (beta chain) was captured in a study of early T cells in non-severe SARS-CoV-2 infection. A single record per CDR3 protein comes from TCRdb applying MiXCR to the 5' RACE reads. The sample includes about 35,000 distinct CDR3 sequences, 7.9% of them seen just once. The germline gives CDR1 GTSNPN, CDR2 SVGIG (reference sequence). This CDR3 region has 15 residues. V was trimmed by 5 bases and J by 6 bases, leaving 21 bases between them. This TCR came from an adult who was a healthcare worker with PCR-confirmed SARS-CoV-2 infection or an uninfected control (not recorded which). Sequencing was performed on whole blood, taken at baseline. The chain recombines TRBV30 with TRBJ2-3; either TRBD1 or TRBD2 may fit D (5 bases each). The CDR3 bases are TGTGCCTGGCGAAGGGGCCTTGGGACGGGTGATACGCAGTATTTT. Amino acid sequence: CAWRRGLGTGDTQYF.